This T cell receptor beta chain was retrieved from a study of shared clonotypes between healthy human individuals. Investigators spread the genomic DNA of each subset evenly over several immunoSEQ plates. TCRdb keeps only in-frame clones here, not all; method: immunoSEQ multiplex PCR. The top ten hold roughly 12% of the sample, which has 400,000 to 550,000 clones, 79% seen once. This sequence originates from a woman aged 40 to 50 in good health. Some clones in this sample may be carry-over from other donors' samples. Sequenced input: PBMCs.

The CDR3 region has the DNA TGTGCCAGCAGCTTGAATCCAGATCCAGGGACCCAGTACTTC. The encoded protein is CASSLNPDPGTQYF. The chain carries TRBV5-5 and TRBJ2-5; no clear D gene. Germline loops: CDR1 SGHKS, CDR2 YYEKEE (reference sequence). This CDR3 region has 14 residues. V lost 1 base to trimming and J lost 7 bases, with 14 bases between them.